Listed here are 24 T cell receptor beta chains from one sample, sequenced in a study of T and B cells in COVID-19 patients (dated by TCRdb to 2018 to 2021). The listed sequencing device is Illumina MiSeq. Multiplex PCR with BIOMED2 TRB-A/B primer pools was used to amplify TRB rearrangements. The public reads were reanalyzed by TCRdb: fastp trimming at Q25, MiXCR alignment, in-frame beta chains only. Rows with a matching CDR3 protein are joined into one entry that keeps the most common DNA and genes. Counted in this sample were around 8,000 distinct CDR3 sequences; 40% of them appeared once. Of the sample, 3.3% falls within the top ten clones. TRB repertoires were amplified from around 230-520 ng of genomic DNA extracted from blood. The specimen was blood. These receptors all stem from a human donor who had recovered from COVID-19.

The gene calls are TRBV6-6 and TRBJ2-3; a possible D gene is TRBD1 (6 bases). The CDR3 is 15 amino acids. V lost 5 bases to trimming and J lost 0 bases, with 12 bases between them. Per the germline V gene, CDR1 is MNHNY and CDR2 is SVGAGI (reference sequence). CDR3 in DNA: TGTGCCAGCAGTACCCGGACAGCTAGCACAGATACGCAGTATTTT. It is translated as CASSTRTASTDTQYF.

This chain's CDR3 is CASSPINTEAFF. The DNA for the CDR3 is TGTGCCAGCAGCCCGATTAACACTGAAGCTTTCTTT. The J gene is TRBJ1-1, the V gene TRBV11-2; no definite D call. The CDR3 is 12 residues long. Germline-derived CDR1 and CDR2 are SGHAT and FQNNGV. Trimming stripped 5 bases from V and 2 bases from J, with 6 bases between.

The rearrangement links TRBV6-5 to TRBJ1-3; D gene uncertain. The CDR3 is made up of 15 amino acids. CDR1 and CDR2 from the germline V gene are MNHEY and SVGAGI. V gave up 5 bases and J gave up 3 bases, with 14 bases separating them. This CDR3 reads CASSPLGLGGNTIYF. In DNA, the CDR3 is TGTGCCAGCAGTCCGCTTGGGCTGGGTGGAAACACCATATATTTT.

This clonotype was picked up a small number of times. The J gene is TRBJ1-2, the V gene TRBV11-1; 8 nucleotides agree with TRBD1. The germline V gene has CDR1 SGHAT and CDR2 FQDESV (reference sequence). V was clipped by 5 bases and J by 4 bases; unmatched bases: 6. CDR3 length: 14 residues. In DNA, the CDR3 is TGTGCCAGCAGCCCAGGGGGCGGGCGCTATGGCTACACCTTC. It translates to CASSPGGGRYGYTF.

The rearrangement links TRBV6-2 or TRBV6-3 to TRBJ2-5; D may be TRBD1 or TRBD2 (5 bases each). V was cut by 6 bases and J by 3 bases, with 14 bases left in between. The CDR3 is 14 amino acids. CDR1 and CDR2 from the germline V gene are MNHEY and SVGEGT. The CDR3 here is CASRPPGPEETQYF. As DNA, the CDR3 is TGTGCCAGCAGACCCCCGGGACCCGAAGAGACCCAGTACTTC.

This clonotype has only a few counts. The V and J genes are TRBV6-5 and TRBJ1-6; D is perhaps TRBD1 (5 bases). Trimming cost V 7 bases and J 3 bases, with 19 bases left between them. Germline CDR1 and CDR2: MNHEY and SVGAGI. The CDR3 consists of 17 residues. CDR3: CASNQPDRSYYNSPLHF. The CDR3 DNA follows: TGTGCCAGCAACCAGCCCGACAGATCATACTATAATTCACCCCTCCACTTT.

The V and J genes are TRBV11-1 and TRBJ2-1; a weak D match, TRBD2 (5 bases). This CDR3 has 14 residues. Germline V gives CDR1 SGHAT, CDR2 FQDESV (reference sequence). With 6 bases removed from V and 2 bases from J, the gap between germline ends came to 11 bases. CDR3 coding DNA: TGTGCCAGCAGTTCTAGCCGCCCCTACAATGAGCAGTTCTTC. It yields the protein CASSSSRPYNEQFF.

The rearrangement joins TRBV5-6 to TRBJ1-2; D is possibly TRBD1 (5 bases). The V end lost 4 bases, the J end lost 5 bases, and 21 bases lay between the germline ends. The CDR3 consists of 16 residues. CDR1 is SGHDT and CDR2 is YYEEEE in the germline V gene. The CDR3 DNA sequence: TGTGCCAGCAGCCCGAGCCGGGGCAGGGTCTTGTATGGCTACACCTTC. Translated: CASSPSRGRVLYGYTF.

This sequence joins TRBV7-2 and TRBJ1-5; 12 bases are shared with TRBD1. Germline assignment: CDR1 SGHTA and CDR2 FQGNSA. This CDR3 spans 15 amino acids. Unmatched junction bases numbered 5, after V lost 5 bases and J lost 6 bases. The CDR3 loop is CASSRDRGQGQPQHF. In nucleotides, the CDR3 is TGTGCCAGCAGCCGGGACAGGGGGCAAGGTCAGCCCCAGCATTTT.

The J gene is TRBJ2-1, the V gene TRBV15; 8 bases are shared with TRBD2. V was pared by 9 bases and J by 4 bases, with 5 bases of the junction left unmatched. This CDR3 is built from 13 residues. Germline CDR1 and CDR2: LNHNV and YYDKDF (reference sequence). CDR3 residues: CATARGAYNEQFF. DNA of the CDR3: TGTGCCACGGCGCGGGGGGCGTACAATGAGCAGTTCTTC.

The CDR3, as DNA: TGTGCCAGCAGTCGAGCGGAGGGGCAGCCCCAGCATTTT. Its protein product is CASSRAEGQPQHF. The chain recombines TRBV6-1 with TRBJ1-5; D is possibly TRBD1 (5 bases). Germline-derived CDR1 and CDR2 are MNHNS and SASEGT. The CDR3 extends over 13 amino acids. V dropped 5 bases and J dropped 7 bases, with 12 bases sitting between them.

CDR3 in DNA: TGTGCCAGCAGCTTTATTACAGATACGCAGTATTTT. Translated, it gives CASSFITDTQYF. The rearrangement joins TRBV7-9 to TRBJ2-3; the D is unclear. The length of the CDR3 is 12 residues. Germline-derived CDR1 and CDR2 are SEHNR and FQNEAQ (reference sequence). With 3 bases removed from V and 3 bases from J, the gap between germline ends came to 4 bases.

This clonotype was counted between two and nine times. V usage is TRBV15 and J usage is TRBJ1-4; 12 bases map to TRBD1. The J segment lost 8 bases and the V segment lost 5 bases, leaving 15 bases of the junction unmatched. This CDR3 has 18 amino acids. Germline values: CDR1 LNHNV, CDR2 YYDKDF (reference sequence). The CDR3 region has the DNA TGTGCCACCAGCGCACCGGGACAGGGGGCGCGGAGTAGAGAAAAACTGTTTTTT. Amino acids: CATSAPGQGARSREKLFF.

This chain joins TRBV6-1 and TRBJ2-1, with D perhaps TRBD2 (7 bases). Trimming cost V 5 bases and J 9 bases, with 23 bases left between them. The CDR3 has 16 residues. CDR1 and CDR2 from the germline V gene are MNHNS and SASEGT. In DNA form, the CDR3 reads TGTGCCAGCAGTCCCCGGGGGGCTAGTTCAGCTCCTGAGCAGTTCTTC. As protein: CASSPRGASSAPEQFF.

As concerns this clonotype: Just one base apart from a much larger clone, this may be a read error. The V and J genes are TRBV19 and TRBJ2-3; 8 bases align to TRBD1. The CDR3 is 16 residues long. The germline V gene has CDR1 LNHDA and CDR2 SQIVND (reference sequence). J gave up 6 bases and V 3 bases, and 11 bases lay outside the gene matches. The CDR3 sequence is CASSIGGQVVLDTQYF. The DNA for the CDR3 is TGTGCCAGTAGTATCGGGGGACAGGTGGTGTTGGATACGCAGTATTTT.

This rearrangement joins TRBV6-1 to TRBJ2-1; D is unclear. The germline CDR1 and CDR2 sequences are MNHNS and SASEGT. The CDR3 consists of 15 residues. Trimming pared 6 bases from V and 4 bases from J, leaving 16 bases between. CDR3 in amino acids: CASSPDWAKYNEQFF. DNA of the CDR3: TGTGCCAGCAGCCCTGATTGGGCTAAATACAATGAGCAGTTCTTC.

This clonotype was recorded a few times. J is TRBJ2-5 and V is TRBV6-5, with 12 positions matching TRBD2. CDR1 and CDR2 from the germline V gene are MNHEY and SVGAGI. This CDR3 spans 14 amino acids. Trimming cost V 6 bases and J 9 bases; bases outside gene matches: 8. The CDR3 nucleotides are TGTGCCAGCAGACCGGGACTAGCGGGCGGCCCCCAGTACTTC. Translated: CASRPGLAGGPQYF.

The chain is built from TRBV24-1 and TRBJ2-2; 9 nucleotides match TRBD1. Germline CDR1 KGHDR, CDR2 SFDVKD. The CDR3 runs 18 residues. Trimming at V came to 3 bases and at J to 4 bases, leaving 11 bases not matched to a gene. In DNA, the CDR3 is TGTGCCACCAGTGATCTACAGGGGACAGGGAAAATCACCGGGGAGCTGTTTTTT. Protein: CATSDLQGTGKITGELFF.

This chain links TRBV18 with TRBJ2-7; D gene ambiguous. Germline V gene sequence: CDR1 KGHSH, CDR2 LQKENI. The CDR3 is 13 residues long. Trimming stripped 5 bases from V and 2 bases from J, with 10 bases between. In DNA form, the CDR3 reads TGTGCCAGCTCAGAACAGTCGGCCTACGAGCAGTACGTC. It yields the protein CASSEQSAYEQYV.

The chain joins TRBV6-2 or TRBV6-3 to TRBJ2-5, with 7 bases fitting TRBD1. V was pared by 7 bases and J by 8 bases, with 7 bases of the junction left unmatched. The CDR3 covers 12 residues. Germline V gene sequence: CDR1 MNHEY, CDR2 SVGEGT. The CDR3 coding sequence is TGTGCCAGCAACTTACAGGGGCCAACCCAGTACTTC. Translating gives CASNLQGPTQYF.

This clonotype was counted between two and nine times. V usage is TRBV5-4 and J usage is TRBJ2-2; TRBD2 agrees at 11 bases. J gave up 5 bases and V 0 bases, and 6 bases lay outside the gene matches. The CDR3 contains 17 residues. Per germline, CDR1 SGHNT and CDR2 YYREEE (reference sequence). The CDR3 reads CASSLELAGGPTGELFF. Here the CDR3 DNA reads TGTGCCAGCAGCTTGGAGCTAGCGGGGGGTCCAACCGGGGAGCTGTTTTTT.

This clonotype was picked up a small number of times. The chain carries TRBV5-1 and TRBJ2-3; 14 bases agree with TRBD2. The germline gives CDR1 SGHRS, CDR2 YFSETQ. The CDR3 contains 19 residues. Losses at the gene ends were 3 bases for V and 3 bases for J; bases not matched to a gene: 12. The CDR3 is CASSSRTSGGPRSTDTQYF. As DNA, the CDR3 is TGCGCCAGCAGCTCCCGGACTAGCGGGGGGCCGCGGTCTACAGATACGCAGTATTTT.

The V and J genes are TRBV6-2 or TRBV6-3 and TRBJ2-3; no reliable D call. Germline V lookup: CDR1 MNHEY, CDR2 SVGEGT. V lost 7 bases to trimming and J lost 8 bases, with 16 bases between them. The CDR3 consists of 13 residues. CDR3 amino acids: CASTRTQSGTQYF. CDR3 nucleotides: TGTGCCAGCACCAGGACGCAATCGGGTACGCAGTATTTT.

The CDR3 loop reads CASQGLVDENEQFF. In DNA, the CDR3 is TGTGCCAGTCAGGGGCTAGTGGATGAGAATGAGCAGTTCTTC. The chain couples TRBV19 to TRBJ2-1; D perhaps matches TRBD1 (6 bases). From germline, CDR1 is LNHDA and CDR2 SQIVND (reference sequence). CDR3 length: 14 residues. V was trimmed by 8 bases and J by 7 bases, leaving 18 bases between them.